These 24 T cell receptor beta chains originate from one sample sequenced in a study of blood T cell repertoires in COVID-19. Data came from immunoSEQ multiplex PCR; TCRdb stores just in-frame clones and leaves some out. The sample has about 270,000 clones, 85% to 90% seen once. Material: PBMCs or T cells enriched from blood (not recorded which). These receptors all come from a woman under 30 who had recovered from COVID-19.

This rearrangement joins TRBV29-1 to TRBJ1-5; 7 nucleotides align to TRBD1. This CDR3 is built from 13 residues. V lost 5 bases, J lost 7 bases, and 8 bases stayed unmatched. CDR1 is SQVTM, CDR2 ANQGSEA, per germline. The CDR3 sequence is CSVSQGVGQPQHF. In DNA form, the CDR3 reads TGCAGCGTTTCGCAGGGGGTTGGGCAGCCCCAGCATTTT.

The chain uses TRBV5-5 and TRBJ1-2, with a tentative D call TRBD1 (6 bases). Germline CDR1 is SGHKS and CDR2 is YYEKEE (reference sequence). V lost 4 bases to trimming and J lost 9 bases, with 16 bases between them. The CDR3 contains 13 residues. This chain's CDR3 is CASSGSGGLSYTF. The CDR3 DNA reads TGTGCCAGCAGCGGCAGCGGGGGGCTGAGCTACACCTTC.

The V and J genes are TRBV16 and TRBJ1-1, with D perhaps matching TRBD1 (6 bases). V was shortened by 2 bases and J by 3 bases, with 16 bases between the two germline ends. This CDR3 is 16 amino acids long. The V gene's germline CDR1 is KGHSY and CDR2 FQNENV. CDR3 sequence reads: CASSQTQGQLYTEAFF. The CDR3 DNA reads as TGTGCCAGCAGCCAAACTCAGGGACAACTTTACACTGAAGCTTTCTTT.

The chain recombines TRBV19 with TRBJ1-1; 8 bases fit TRBD1. CDR3 length equals 16 residues. Germline trimming cut 5 bases from V and 5 bases from J; bases unmatched to any gene: 13. In germline, CDR1 is LNHDA, CDR2 SQIVND (reference sequence). This CDR3 is CASSPLQGARRTEAFF. The CDR3, as DNA: TGTGCCAGTAGTCCTCTTCAGGGGGCGCGGAGGACTGAAGCTTTCTTT.

Only one count was recorded for this clone. The rearrangement joins TRBV28 to TRBJ1-1; unclear D gene. Germline CDR1 MDHEN, CDR2 SYDVKM. This CDR3 is built from 14 residues. The germline V and J ends were trimmed by 7 bases and 3 bases, with 15 bases remaining between them. In DNA, the CDR3 is TGTGCCAGCAACTCCATGTGGCGGGACACTGAAGCTTTCTTT. Protein: CASNSMWRDTEAFF. Variable domain in full (rest from reference TRBV28 and TRBJ1-1): DVKVTQSSRYLVKRTGEKVFLECVQDMDHENMFWYRQDPGLGLRLIYFSYDVKMKEKGDIPEGYSVSREKKERFSLILESASTNQTSMYLCASNSMWRDTEAFFGQGTRLTVV.

This chain uses TRBV11-2 with TRBJ1-3; D is possibly TRBD1 (5 bases). The CDR3 totals 15 residues. Trimming stripped 4 bases from V and 8 bases from J, with 18 bases between. Germline loops: CDR1 SGHAT, CDR2 FQNNGV. CDR3 amino acids: CASSSTAGTLDTIYF. CDR3 in DNA: TGTGCCAGCAGCTCGACGGCGGGGACCCTAGACACCATATATTTT.

The chain links TRBV5-4 to TRBJ2-3; D is undetermined. CDR1 is SGHNT, CDR2 YYREEE, per germline (reference sequence). The CDR3 is 14 amino acids. V was cut by 4 bases and J by 0 bases, with 9 bases left in between. CDR3 region: CASSLPSSTDTQYF. The CDR3 DNA sequence: TGTGCCAGCAGCCTTCCTTCTAGCACAGATACGCAGTATTTT.

The gene calls are TRBV19 and TRBJ1-1, with 8 bases that match TRBD1. There are 16 residues in the CDR3. Germline V gene lookup returns CDR1 LNHDA and CDR2 SQIVND (reference sequence). V was clipped by 2 bases and J by 1 base; unmatched bases: 6. CDR3 DNA sequence: TGTGCCAGTAGTATATCGCGACAGGGGAGGAACACTGAAGCTTTCTTT. Residues: CASSISRQGRNTEAFF.

The chain links TRBV6-2 or TRBV6-3 to TRBJ2-2; 10 bases fit TRBD1. This CDR3 comprises 16 residues. The J segment lost 6 bases and the V segment lost 6 bases, leaving 10 bases of the junction unmatched. Per germline, CDR1 MNHEY and CDR2 SVGEGT. Written as DNA, the CDR3 is TGTGCCAGCAGATACACCGGGACAGGGGCGGCCGGGGAGCTGTTTTTT. Translation gives CASRYTGTGAAGELFF.

The chain couples TRBV9 to TRBJ1-6, with 8 bases lining up with TRBD1. Trimming cost V 7 bases and J 6 bases; bases outside gene matches: 6. This CDR3 spans 14 amino acids. Germline V lookup: CDR1 SGDLS, CDR2 YYNGEE. Here the CDR3 DNA reads TGTGCCAGCGCCAGACAGGGGTTTAATTCACCCCTCCACTTT. Translating gives CASARQGFNSPLHF. Using reference TRBV9 and TRBJ1-6 for the parts outside the CDR3, the full variable domain is DSGVTQTPKHLITATGQRVTLRCSPRSGDLSVYWYQQSLDQGLQFLIQYYNGEERAKGNILERFSAQQFPDLHSELNLSSLELGDSALYFCASARQGFNSPLHFGNGTRLTVT.

The V gene is TRBV5-1, the J gene TRBJ1-1, with D tentatively TRBD1 (5 bases). Trimming pared 4 bases from V and 3 bases from J, leaving 16 bases between. Germline V CDR1 and CDR2: SGHRS, YFSETQ. The CDR3 totals 15 residues. In nucleotides, the CDR3 is TGCGCCAGCAGCCGCGGGGGAGAAGGGGACACTGAAGCTTTCTTT. It translates to CASSRGGEGDTEAFF. Looking up the rest from reference TRBV5-1 and TRBJ1-1 gives the full variable domain: KAGVTQTPRYLIKTRGQQVTLSCSPISGHRSVSWYQQTPGQGLQFLFEYFSETQRNKGNFPGRFSGRQFSNSRSEMNVSTLELGDSALYLCASSRGGEGDTEAFFGQGTRLTVV.

This chain joins TRBV6-6 and TRBJ1-2, with 7 bases that match TRBD1. This CDR3 has 14 amino acids. Germline-derived CDR1 and CDR2 are MNHNY and SVGAGI (reference sequence). V lost 7 bases and J lost 3; bases outside the gene matches: 8. The chain's CDR3 is CASITDRDDYGYTF. The CDR3 DNA is TGTGCCAGCATCACCGACAGGGACGACTATGGCTACACCTTC.

The rearrangement joins TRBV28 to TRBJ2-5, with D unresolved. Germline CDR1 and CDR2: MDHEN and SYDVKM. The CDR3 extends over 10 amino acids. Trimming removed 3 bases at V and 9 bases at J, with 5 bases between. CDR3 sequence reads: CASSFSPQYF. The CDR3 region has the DNA TGTGCCAGCAGTTTTAGCCCCCAGTACTTC.

The V call is TRBV28, the J call TRBJ1-1; 7 bases fit TRBD1. V shed 5 bases and J 5 bases; nucleotides not matched to a gene: 11. The CDR3 consists of 15 residues. Germline V CDR1 and CDR2: MDHEN, SYDVKM. The CDR3 DNA sequence: TGTGCCAGCAGTCCCCGGTCAGGGGGAAGAACTGAAGCTTTCTTT. It specifies CASSPRSGGRTEAFF.

The chain recombines TRBV7-6 with TRBJ2-1; 8 bases match TRBD2. V lost 2 bases, J lost 2 bases, and 8 bases stayed unmatched. CDR1 and CDR2 (germline): SGHVS, FNYEAQ. The CDR3 has 17 amino acids. CDR3 sequence reads: CASSLNQAGGPYNEQFF. The CDR3, as DNA: TGTGCCAGCAGCTTAAATCAGGCGGGGGGCCCCTACAATGAGCAGTTCTTC.

V is TRBV6-5 and J is TRBJ1-5, with 9 bases fitting TRBD1. The ends lost 0 bases at V and 13 bases at J; junction bases unmatched: 1. CDR3 length equals 12 residues. The germline CDR1 and CDR2 sequences are MNHEY and SVGAGI. The CDR3 DNA follows: TGTGCCAGCAGTTACTCCGGACAGGGGCAGCATTTT. Its translation: CASSYSGQGQHF.

The genes are TRBV7-9 and TRBJ2-2; D is possibly TRBD1 (6 bases). The CDR3 consists of 16 residues. CDR1 is SEHNR and CDR2 is FQNEAQ in the germline V gene (reference sequence). Trimming took 8 bases from V and 6 from J, leaving 22 bases between them. CDR3 bases: TGTGCCAGCTCCACCAGTAGCTGGGGGCCGGCCGGGGAGCTGTTTTTT. It yields the protein CASSTSSWGPAGELFF.

This chain connects TRBV20-1 to TRBJ1-1; TRBD1 agrees at 12 bases. The CDR3 spans 16 residues. The V segment lost 3 bases and the J segment 4 bases; nucleotides outside the gene matches: 9. Germline CDR1 is DFQATT and CDR2 is SNEGSKA (reference sequence). The CDR3 region has the DNA TGCAGTGCTAGTGATGGGACAGGGGGCTGGGGCACTGAAGCTTTCTTT. It yields the protein CSASDGTGGWGTEAFF.

A single count supports this clone. The chain is built from TRBV7-9 and TRBJ2-5; 10 nucleotides line up with TRBD1. V lost 3 bases and J lost 5; bases outside the gene matches: 6. The CDR3 is 15 residues long. Germline loops: CDR1 SEHNR, CDR2 FQNEAQ (reference sequence). CDR3: CASSFGTGARETQYF. The CDR3 DNA reads as TGTGCCAGCAGCTTCGGGACAGGGGCTCGGGAGACCCAGTACTTC.

This chain uses TRBV4-1 with TRBJ1-3; 7 bases fit TRBD1. V shed 4 bases and J 4 bases; nucleotides not matched to a gene: 10. The length of the CDR3 is 16 residues. The germline V gene has CDR1 MGHRA and CDR2 YSYEKL. CDR3 amino acids: CASSPTGEVVGNTIYF. The CDR3 bases are TGCGCCAGCAGCCCCACAGGGGAGGTTGTGGGAAACACCATATATTTT.

The chain couples TRBV6-5 to TRBJ1-2; D might be TRBD1 (5 bases). The CDR3 runs to 14 residues. V was trimmed by 6 bases and J by 7 bases, leaving 18 bases between them. CDR1 and CDR2 (germline): MNHEY, SVGAGI. The CDR3 sequence: CASRSTTRGFGYTF. DNA for the CDR3: TGTGCCAGCAGGTCAACTACCCGGGGGTTTGGCTACACCTTC.

The gene calls are TRBV7-2 and TRBJ1-4, with 7 bases lining up with TRBD1. The germline V gene has CDR1 SGHTA and CDR2 FQGNSA. There are 16 residues in the CDR3. V lost 5 bases to trimming and J lost 7 bases; unmatched junction nucleotides: 13. As DNA, the CDR3 is TGTGCCAGCAGCCAGAGAGGGACAGATCTAATTGAAAAACTGTTTTTT. Translated, it gives CASSQRGTDLIEKLFF.

This clone was picked up a small number of times. The chain uses TRBV7-9 and TRBJ1-1; D may be TRBD1 (6 bases). The length of the CDR3 is 14 residues. CDR1 and CDR2 from the germline V gene are SEHNR and FQNEAQ (reference sequence). V gave up 6 bases and J gave up 3 bases, with 14 bases separating them. The CDR3 is CASRPIEGDTEAFF. CDR3 nucleotide sequence: TGTGCCAGCAGACCAATCGAGGGGGACACTGAAGCTTTCTTT.

This chain links TRBV6-1 with TRBJ2-2; 15 nucleotides line up with TRBD2. J gave up 5 bases and V 3 bases, and 4 bases lay outside the gene matches. The CDR3 is made up of 17 amino acids. Germline-derived CDR1 and CDR2 are MNHNS and SASEGT. CDR3 DNA: TGTGCCAGCAGTGACCCGGGACTAGCGGGGGGAACCGGGGAGCTGTTTTTT. The encoded protein is CASSDPGLAGGTGELFF.